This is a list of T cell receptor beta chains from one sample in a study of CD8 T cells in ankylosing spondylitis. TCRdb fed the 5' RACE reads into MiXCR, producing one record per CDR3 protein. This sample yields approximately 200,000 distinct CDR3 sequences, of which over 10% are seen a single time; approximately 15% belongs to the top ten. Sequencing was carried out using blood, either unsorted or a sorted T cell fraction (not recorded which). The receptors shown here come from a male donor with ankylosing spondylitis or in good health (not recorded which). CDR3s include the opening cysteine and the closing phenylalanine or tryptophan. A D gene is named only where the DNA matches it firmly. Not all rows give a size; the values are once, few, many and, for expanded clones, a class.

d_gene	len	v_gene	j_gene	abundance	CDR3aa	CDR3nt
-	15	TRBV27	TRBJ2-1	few	CASSSALVSYNEQFF	TGTGCCAGCAGTTCGGCGCTAGTAAGTTACAATGAGCAGTTCTTC
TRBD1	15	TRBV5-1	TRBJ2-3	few	CASSSGQGASDTQYF	TGCGCCAGCAGCTCGGGACAGGGGGCGTCAGATACGCAGTATTTT
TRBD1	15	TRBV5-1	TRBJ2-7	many	CASSLEGTGDSEQYF	TGCGCCAGCAGCTTGGAGGGGACAGGGGATTCTGAGCAGTACTTC
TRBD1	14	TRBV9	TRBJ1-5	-	CASSVGGGGQPQHF	TGTGCCAGCAGCGTAGGAGGGGGCGGACAGCCCCAGCATTTT
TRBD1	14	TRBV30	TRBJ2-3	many	CAWSFTGGLDTQYF	TGTGCCTGGTCCTTCACAGGGGGACTAGATACGCAGTATTTT
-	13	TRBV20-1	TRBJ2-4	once	CSARRDTQNIQYF	TGCAGTGCTCGCCGGGACACTCAAAACATTCAGTACTTC
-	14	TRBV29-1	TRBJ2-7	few	CSVGLKGEDYEQYF	TGCAGCGTCGGACTGAAGGGGGAAGACTACGAGCAGTACTTC
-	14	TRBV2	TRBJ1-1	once	CASRDSLMNTEAFF	TGTGCCAGCAGGGACAGCCTTATGAACACTGAAGCTTTCTTT
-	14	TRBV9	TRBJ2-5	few	CASSAGLGRETQYF	TGTGCCAGCAGCGCCGGACTTGGGCGGGAGACCCAGTACTTC
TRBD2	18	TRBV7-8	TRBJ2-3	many	CASSSSPEGRGSTDTQYF	TGTGCCAGCAGCTCATCACCGGAAGGGCGGGGGAGCACAGATACGCAGTATTTT
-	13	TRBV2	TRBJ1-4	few	CASSEGVGEKLFF	TGTGCCAGCAGTGAGGGGGTCGGGGAAAAACTGTTTTTT
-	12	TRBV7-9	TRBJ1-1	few	CASSFGGPEAFF	TGTGCCAGCAGCTTTGGGGGCCCTGAAGCTTTCTTT
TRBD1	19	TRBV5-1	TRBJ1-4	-	CASSLSGQGAGATNEKLFF	TGCGCCAGCAGCCTTAGTGGACAGGGGGCCGGAGCGACTAATGAAAAACTGTTTTTT
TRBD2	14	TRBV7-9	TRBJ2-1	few	CASSAPTSGGGQFF	TGTGCCAGCAGCGCTCCCACTAGCGGGGGGGGGCAGTTCTTC
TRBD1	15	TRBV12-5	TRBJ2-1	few	CASVDRVYFYNEQFF	TGTGCTAGTGTCGACAGGGTCTATTTCTACAATGAGCAGTTCTTC
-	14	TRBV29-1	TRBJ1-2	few	CSVMGQGRDYGYTF	TGCAGCGTCATGGGGCAGGGAAGAGATTATGGCTACACCTTC
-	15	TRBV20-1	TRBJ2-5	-	CSARGTDSTQETQYF	TGCAGTGCTAGAGGGACCGACTCAACCCAAGAGACCCAGTACTTC
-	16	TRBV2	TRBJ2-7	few	CASSEARGTLPYEQYF	TGTGCCAGCAGTGAAGCGCGAGGGACCCTTCCCTACGAGCAGTACTTC
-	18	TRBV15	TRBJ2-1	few	CATSRVGGNGAIYTEQFF	TGTGCCACCAGCAGAGTAGGCGGGAATGGAGCTATTTACACTGAGCAGTTCTTC
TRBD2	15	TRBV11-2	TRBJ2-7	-	CASSRVLAPTYEQYF	TGTGCCAGCAGCAGGGTACTAGCGCCGACCTACGAGCAGTACTTC
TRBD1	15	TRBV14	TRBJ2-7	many	CASSQRTGGLYEQYF	TGTGCCAGCAGCCAGAGGACAGGGGGCCTCTACGAGCAGTACTTC
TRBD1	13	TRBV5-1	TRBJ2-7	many	CASRTGAYYEQYF	TGCGCCAGCCGGACAGGGGCTTACTACGAGCAGTACTTC
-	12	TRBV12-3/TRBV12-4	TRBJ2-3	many	CASSFLSDTQYF	TGTGCCAGCAGTTTCCTCTCAGATACGCAGTATTTT
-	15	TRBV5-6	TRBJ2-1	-	CASSHLATPYNEQFF	TGTGCCAGCAGCCATTTAGCGACCCCCTACAATGAGCAGTTCTTC
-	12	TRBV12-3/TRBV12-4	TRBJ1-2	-	CASSLVFNGYTF	TGTGCCAGCAGTTTAGTGTTTAATGGCTACACCTTC
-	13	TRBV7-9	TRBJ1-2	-	CASSLGDVAGYTF	TGTGCCAGCAGCTTAGGGGACGTTGCTGGCTACACCTTC
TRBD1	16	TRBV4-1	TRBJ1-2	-	CASSQDPGSGGYGYTF	TGCGCCAGCAGCCAAGATCCGGGCTCAGGGGGCTATGGCTACACCTTC
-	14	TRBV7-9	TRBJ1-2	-	CASSLGTKVDGYTF	TGTGCCAGCAGCTTAGGGACAAAAGTGGATGGCTACACCTTC
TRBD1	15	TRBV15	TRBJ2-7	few	CATSRVGQGTYEQYF	TGTGCCACCAGCAGAGTAGGACAGGGCACCTACGAGCAGTACTTC
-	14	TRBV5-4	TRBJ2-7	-	CASSLGHTVNEQYF	TGTGCCAGCAGCTTGGGCCACACGGTGAACGAGCAGTACTTC
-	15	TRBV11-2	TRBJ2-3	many	CASSFGGRSTDTQYF	TGTGCCAGCAGCTTCGGAGGAAGATCCACAGATACGCAGTATTTT